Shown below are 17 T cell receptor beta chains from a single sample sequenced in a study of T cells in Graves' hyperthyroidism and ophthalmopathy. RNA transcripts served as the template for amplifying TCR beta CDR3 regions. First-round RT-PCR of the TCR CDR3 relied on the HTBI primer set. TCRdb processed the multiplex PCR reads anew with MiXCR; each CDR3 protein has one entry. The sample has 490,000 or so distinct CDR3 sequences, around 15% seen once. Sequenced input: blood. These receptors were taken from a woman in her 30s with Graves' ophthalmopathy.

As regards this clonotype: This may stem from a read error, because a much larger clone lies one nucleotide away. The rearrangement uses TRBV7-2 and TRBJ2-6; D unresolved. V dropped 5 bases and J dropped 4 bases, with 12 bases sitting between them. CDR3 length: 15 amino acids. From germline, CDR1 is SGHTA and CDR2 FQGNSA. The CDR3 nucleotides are TGTGCCAGCAGCCCGCCACAAGAGGGGGCCAACGTCCTGACTTTC. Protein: CASSPPQEGANVLTF.

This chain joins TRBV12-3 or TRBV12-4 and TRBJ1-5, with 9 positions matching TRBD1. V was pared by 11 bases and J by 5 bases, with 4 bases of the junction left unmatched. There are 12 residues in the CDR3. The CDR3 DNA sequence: TGTGCCGGAGGGACAGGGTATCAGCCCCAGCATTTT. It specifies CAGGTGYQPQHF.

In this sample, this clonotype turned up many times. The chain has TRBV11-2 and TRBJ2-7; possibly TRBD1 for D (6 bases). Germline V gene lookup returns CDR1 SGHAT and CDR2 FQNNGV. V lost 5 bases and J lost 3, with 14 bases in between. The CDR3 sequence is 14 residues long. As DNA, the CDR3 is TGTGCCAGCAGCGGTGGGTTCAGGGGCTACGAGCAGTACTTC. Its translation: CASSGGFRGYEQYF.

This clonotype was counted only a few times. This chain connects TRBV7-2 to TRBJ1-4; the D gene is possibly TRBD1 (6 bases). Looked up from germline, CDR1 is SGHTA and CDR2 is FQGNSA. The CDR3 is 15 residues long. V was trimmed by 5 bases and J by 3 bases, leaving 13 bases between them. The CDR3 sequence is CASSTPGGPNEKLFF. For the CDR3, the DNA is TGTGCCAGCAGCACTCCGGGGGGGCCTAATGAAAAACTGTTTTTT.

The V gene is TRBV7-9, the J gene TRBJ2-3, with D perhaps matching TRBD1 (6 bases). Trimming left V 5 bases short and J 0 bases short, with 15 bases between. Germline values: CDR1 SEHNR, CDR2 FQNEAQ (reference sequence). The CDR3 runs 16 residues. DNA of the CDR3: TGTGCCAGCAGCCCTTCGACAGGTCCCAGCACAGATACGCAGTATTTT. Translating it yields CASSPSTGPSTDTQYF.

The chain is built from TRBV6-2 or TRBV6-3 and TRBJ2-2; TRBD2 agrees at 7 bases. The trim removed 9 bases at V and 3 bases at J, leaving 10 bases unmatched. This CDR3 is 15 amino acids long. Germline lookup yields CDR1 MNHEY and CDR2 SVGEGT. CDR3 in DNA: TGTGCCAGAAATGTCGAGGGAGGGCACACCGGGGAGCTGTTTTTT. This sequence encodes CARNVEGGHTGELFF.

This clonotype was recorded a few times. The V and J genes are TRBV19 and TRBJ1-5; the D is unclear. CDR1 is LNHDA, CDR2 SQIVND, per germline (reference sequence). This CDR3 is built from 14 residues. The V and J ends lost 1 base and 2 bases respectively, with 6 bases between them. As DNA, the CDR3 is TGTGCCAGTAGTATAGGAAGACGCAATCAGCCCCAGCATTTT. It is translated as CASSIGRRNQPQHF.

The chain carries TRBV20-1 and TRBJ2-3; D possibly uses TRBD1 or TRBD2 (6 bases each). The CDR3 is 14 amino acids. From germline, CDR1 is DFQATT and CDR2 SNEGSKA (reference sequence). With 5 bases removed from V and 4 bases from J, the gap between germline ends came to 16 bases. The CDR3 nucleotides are TGCAGTGCTCCTGAGGGGGGTACGGCAGATACGCAGTATTTT. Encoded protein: CSAPEGGTADTQYF.

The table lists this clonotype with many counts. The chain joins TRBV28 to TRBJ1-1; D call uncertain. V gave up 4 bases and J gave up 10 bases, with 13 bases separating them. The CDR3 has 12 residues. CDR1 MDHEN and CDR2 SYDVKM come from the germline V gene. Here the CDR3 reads CASSSGRVGAFF. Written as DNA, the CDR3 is TGTGCCAGCAGTTCTGGGCGAGTCGGAGCTTTCTTT.

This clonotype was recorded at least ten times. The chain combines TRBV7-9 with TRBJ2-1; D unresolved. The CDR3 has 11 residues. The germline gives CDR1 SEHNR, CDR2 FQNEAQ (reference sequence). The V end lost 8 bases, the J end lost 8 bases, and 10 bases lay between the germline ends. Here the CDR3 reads CASRYTDEQFF. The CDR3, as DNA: TGTGCCAGCCGATATACGGATGAGCAGTTCTTC.

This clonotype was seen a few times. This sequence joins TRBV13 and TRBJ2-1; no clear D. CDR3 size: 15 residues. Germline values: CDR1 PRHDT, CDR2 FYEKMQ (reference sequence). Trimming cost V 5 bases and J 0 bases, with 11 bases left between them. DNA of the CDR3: TGTGCCAGCAGCCGCCAAGTAAGCTCCTACAATGAGCAGTTCTTC. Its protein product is CASSRQVSSYNEQFF.

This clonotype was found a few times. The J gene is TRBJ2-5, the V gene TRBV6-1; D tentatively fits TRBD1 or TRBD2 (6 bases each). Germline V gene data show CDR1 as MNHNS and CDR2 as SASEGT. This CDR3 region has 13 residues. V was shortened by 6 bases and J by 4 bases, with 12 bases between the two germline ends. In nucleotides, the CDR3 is TGTGCCAGCAGCCGAGGGGGAGGAGAGACCCAGTACTTC. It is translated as CASSRGGGETQYF.

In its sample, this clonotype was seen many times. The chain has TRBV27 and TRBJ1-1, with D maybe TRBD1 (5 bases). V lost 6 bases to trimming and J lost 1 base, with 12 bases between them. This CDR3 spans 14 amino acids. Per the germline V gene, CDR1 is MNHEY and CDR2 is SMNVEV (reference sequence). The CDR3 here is CASRGRTSNTEAFF. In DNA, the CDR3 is TGTGCCAGCAGGGGACGGACATCGAACACTGAAGCTTTCTTT.

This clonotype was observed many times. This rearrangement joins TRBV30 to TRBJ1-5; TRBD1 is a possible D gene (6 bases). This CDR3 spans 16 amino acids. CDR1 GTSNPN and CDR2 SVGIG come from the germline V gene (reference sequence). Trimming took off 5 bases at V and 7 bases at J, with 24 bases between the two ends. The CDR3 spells CAWGPPNRDPRQPQHF. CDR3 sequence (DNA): TGTGCCTGGGGGCCCCCGAACAGGGACCCTCGGCAGCCCCAGCATTTT.

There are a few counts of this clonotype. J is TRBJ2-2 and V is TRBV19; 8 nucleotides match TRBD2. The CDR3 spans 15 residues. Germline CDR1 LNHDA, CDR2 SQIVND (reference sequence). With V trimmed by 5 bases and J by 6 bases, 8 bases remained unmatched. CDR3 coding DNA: TGTGCCAGTAGTCCTGGAGCGGGAGTGGCCGGGGAGCTGTTTTTT. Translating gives CASSPGAGVAGELFF.

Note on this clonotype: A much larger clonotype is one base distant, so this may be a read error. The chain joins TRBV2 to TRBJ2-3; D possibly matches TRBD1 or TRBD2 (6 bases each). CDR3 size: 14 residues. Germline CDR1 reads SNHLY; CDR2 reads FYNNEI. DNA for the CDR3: TGTGCCAGCAGAGGGGGGCCGAGCACAGATGCGCAGTATTTT. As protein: CASRGGPSTDAQYF.

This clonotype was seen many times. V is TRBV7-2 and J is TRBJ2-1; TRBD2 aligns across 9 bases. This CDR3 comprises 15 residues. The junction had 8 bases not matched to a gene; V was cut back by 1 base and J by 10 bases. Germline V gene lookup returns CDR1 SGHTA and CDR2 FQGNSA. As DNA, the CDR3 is TGTGCCAGCAGCTTAGGTAGCGGGAGAATGCGGGAGCAGTTCTTC. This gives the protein CASSLGSGRMREQFF.